A single sample gave rise to the 18 T cell receptor beta chains below, sequenced in a study of blood T cell repertoires in COVID-19. The method was immunoSEQ multiplex PCR; TCRdb's version includes in-frame clones alone and lacks a portion of them. The table has roughly 32,000 clones, approximately 90% seen once; the top ten hold 9.9%. Sequencing input: peripheral blood. The receptors were sampled from a human donor with active COVID-19. The donor label of this sample is uncertain.

The rearrangement uses TRBV10-3 and TRBJ2-7; possibly TRBD1 for D (6 bases). From germline, CDR1 is ENHRY and CDR2 SYGVKD. Trimming cost V 8 bases and J 3 bases, with 11 bases left between them. This CDR3 region has 12 residues. The CDR3 loop reads CAIGSQGYEQYF. In nucleotides, the CDR3 is TGTGCCATCGGTTCACAGGGCTACGAGCAGTACTTC.

The J gene is TRBJ2-5, the V gene TRBV18, with a weak D call TRBD1 (5 bases). V was cut by 0 bases and J by 8 bases, with 16 bases left in between. Germline CDR1 and CDR2: KGHSH and LQKENI. CDR3 length: 15 residues. The CDR3 loop reads CASSPPTVQESTQYF. DNA of the CDR3: TGTGCCAGCTCACCACCGACAGTACAGGAGAGTACCCAGTACTTC.

The J gene is TRBJ1-1, the V gene TRBV11-2; D is unresolved. The CDR3 consists of 14 residues. Germline values: CDR1 SGHAT, CDR2 FQNNGV. Trimming took 0 bases from V and 3 from J, leaving 8 bases between them. The CDR3 loop is CASSLDGSHTEAFF. The CDR3 bases are TGTGCCAGCAGCTTAGATGGTAGCCACACTGAAGCTTTCTTT.

The chain recombines TRBV3-1 (or the pseudogene TRBV3-2) with TRBJ1-2, with D tentatively TRBD1 (6 bases). With 1 base removed from V and 4 bases from J, the gap between germline ends came to 13 bases. Germline CDR1 is LGHDT and CDR2 is YNNKEL (reference sequence). This CDR3 region has 15 residues. CDR3 sequence: CASSQGTGILYGYTF. CDR3 DNA sequence: TGTGCCAGCAGCCAAGGAACAGGGATCCTCTATGGCTACACCTTC.

Here the CDR3 DNA reads TGTGCCAGCAGCCCTCTGAGCGGGGGGACCTACGAGCAGTACTTC. Protein: CASSPLSGGTYEQYF. The chain combines TRBV4-2 with TRBJ2-7; 9 bases are shared with TRBD2. Germline V CDR1 and CDR2: LGHNA, YNFKEQ. With V trimmed by 4 bases and J by 2 bases, 6 bases remained unmatched. This CDR3 contains 15 residues.

The V call is TRBV5-4, the J call TRBJ1-2; D remains ambiguous. The CDR3 contains 12 residues. Germline CDR1 is SGHNT and CDR2 is YYREEE (reference sequence). The V end was cut by 3 bases, the J end by 4 bases, with 7 bases between. CDR3 in amino acids: CASSSSGYGYTF. CDR3 bases: TGTGCCAGCAGCTCTTCCGGCTATGGCTACACCTTC.

V gene TRBV3-1 (or the pseudogene TRBV3-2) combines with J gene TRBJ1-2; D is possibly TRBD1 (5 bases). The germline gives CDR1 LGHDT, CDR2 YNNKEL (reference sequence). The CDR3 runs to 12 residues. V lost 6 bases and J lost 2, with 7 bases in between. DNA for the CDR3: TGTGCCAGCAGGGGGCGCAACTATGGCTACACCTTC. This gives the protein CASRGRNYGYTF.

The chain uses TRBV7-2 and TRBJ1-5, with D possibly TRBD1 on 5 matching bases. V dropped 11 bases and J dropped 7 bases, with 18 bases sitting between them. Germline V CDR1 and CDR2: SGHTA, FQGNSA. There are 13 residues in the CDR3. The CDR3 DNA follows: TGTGCCGGAGGGGAGGGACGCGCCCAGCCCCAGCATTTT. Translating gives CAGGEGRAQPQHF.

This chain uses TRBV7-9 with TRBJ1-1, with 7 bases fitting TRBD1. J lost 2 bases, V lost 5 bases, and 5 bases had no gene match. The CDR3 consists of 14 residues. Germline V gene lookup returns CDR1 SEHNR and CDR2 FQNEAQ (reference sequence). CDR3 residues: CASSPGGRNTEAFF. Here the CDR3 DNA reads TGTGCCAGCAGCCCAGGGGGGAGAAACACTGAAGCTTTCTTT.

The CDR3 DNA is TGTGCCAGCAGCTCCACTAGCGGGGGCTCAGATACGCAGTATTTT. Translating it yields CASSSTSGGSDTQYF. The rearrangement joins TRBV7-3 to TRBJ2-3; TRBD2 aligns across 11 bases. Germline CDR1 reads SGHTA; CDR2 reads FQGTGA. Trimming took 4 bases from V and 4 from J; bases not matched to a gene: 4. CDR3 length: 15 residues.

This rearrangement joins TRBV9 to TRBJ2-3; D not resolved. Trimming shortened V by 3 bases and J by 5 bases, and 10 bases separated the two germline ends. The CDR3 covers 13 residues. Germline V gene lookup returns CDR1 SGDLS and CDR2 YYNGEE. CDR3 loop: CASSALAEDTQYF. The CDR3 DNA is TGTGCCAGCAGCGCCTTAGCCGAAGATACGCAGTATTTT. Supplemented by reference TRBV9 and TRBJ2-3, the full variable domain reads DSGVTQTPKHLITATGQRVTLRCSPRSGDLSVYWYQQSLDQGLQFLIQYYNGEERAKGNILERFSAQQFPDLHSELNLSSLELGDSALYFCASSALAEDTQYFGPGTRLTVL.

V gene TRBV5-1 combines with J gene TRBJ2-3; maybe TRBD2 (6 bases). Germline V gives CDR1 SGHRS, CDR2 YFSETQ. There are 16 residues in the CDR3. V gave up 3 bases and J gave up 1 base, with 15 bases separating them. The CDR3, as DNA: TGCGCCAGCAGCTCAATAGCGGTGGGGGGCACAGATACGCAGTATTTT. This encodes CASSSIAVGGTDTQYF. The full variable domain, with the rest looked up from reference TRBV5-1 and TRBJ2-3, is KAGVTQTPRYLIKTRGQQVTLSCSPISGHRSVSWYQQTPGQGLQFLFEYFSETQRNKGNFPGRFSGRQFSNSRSEMNVSTLELGDSALYLCASSSIAVGGTDTQYFGPGTRLTVL.

This clone appeared a single time. The gene calls are TRBV19 and TRBJ1-1; possibly TRBD1 for D (6 bases). Germline loops: CDR1 LNHDA, CDR2 SQIVND (reference sequence). The CDR3 has 14 amino acids. The germline V and J ends were trimmed by 5 bases and 1 base, with 11 bases remaining between them. CDR3 protein: CASSSWGQNTEAFF. In nucleotides, the CDR3 is TGTGCCAGTAGTTCTTGGGGACAGAACACTGAAGCTTTCTTT.

The rearrangement links TRBV7-9 to TRBJ2-2, with TRBD2 identical over 8 bases. The V and J ends lost 1 base and 6 bases, in that order; junction bases with no gene match: 10. The V gene's germline CDR1 is SEHNR and CDR2 FQNEAQ (reference sequence). The CDR3 runs 17 residues. DNA for the CDR3: TGTGCCAGCAGCTTAGAGGGAGCGGGAGTAGGATCCGGGGAGCTGTTTTTT. This translates into CASSLEGAGVGSGELFF.

The chain couples TRBV5-1 to TRBJ2-1; 8 bases agree with TRBD2. The CDR3 sequence is 14 residues long. CDR1 is SGHRS and CDR2 is YFSETQ in the germline V gene. The J segment lost 6 bases and the V segment lost 4 bases, leaving 6 bases of the junction unmatched. DNA for the CDR3: TGCGCCAGCAGCCCCTACAGCGGGGGCAATGAGCAGTTCTTC. This sequence encodes CASSPYSGGNEQFF.

The genes are TRBV5-1 and TRBJ2-3, with 9 nucleotides matching TRBD2. Germline trimming cut 4 bases from V and 0 bases from J; bases unmatched to any gene: 6. The CDR3 has 16 amino acids. CDR1 and CDR2 from the germline V gene are SGHRS and YFSETQ. The CDR3 region is CASSQERGASTDTQYF. The CDR3 bases are TGCGCCAGCAGCCAGGAGCGGGGGGCCAGCACAGATACGCAGTATTTT. Full variable domain (rest looked up from reference TRBV5-1 and TRBJ2-3): KAGVTQTPRYLIKTRGQQVTLSCSPISGHRSVSWYQQTPGQGLQFLFEYFSETQRNKGNFPGRFSGRQFSNSRSEMNVSTLELGDSALYLCASSQERGASTDTQYFGPGTRLTVL.

J is TRBJ2-1 and V is TRBV29-1; 7 bases line up with TRBD1. J gave up 7 bases and V 4 bases, and 4 bases lay outside the gene matches. Germline CDR1 reads SQVTM; CDR2 reads ANQGSEA. This CDR3 region has 12 residues. CDR3 amino acids: CSVAGGVNEQFF. As DNA, the CDR3 is TGCAGCGTTGCAGGGGGTGTGAATGAGCAGTTCTTC.

The V call is TRBV11-2, the J call TRBJ2-7, with TRBD1 matching over 9 bases. After removal of 5 bases from V and 3 bases from J, the junction contained 5 bases not matched to a gene. Germline V lookup: CDR1 SGHAT, CDR2 FQNNGV. There are 14 residues in the CDR3. CDR3 sequence reads: CASSPAGQGYEQYF. The CDR3 coding sequence is TGTGCCAGCAGCCCCGCGGGACAGGGCTACGAGCAGTACTTC.